The 26 T cell receptor beta chains reported below all come from one sample, sequenced in a study of shared clonotypes between healthy human individuals. Data came from immunoSEQ multiplex PCR; TCRdb stores just in-frame clones and leaves some out. The sample consists of about 1 million clones, around 75% of them appearing once. The sample consisted of memory CD4+ T cells sorted from blood. The subset denotes: CD45RA-negative fraction. These TCRs come from a man between 18 and 35 years old in good health.

The rearrangement joins TRBV28 to TRBJ2-6; D gene uncertain. The CDR3 consists of 15 residues. The germline CDR1 and CDR2 sequences are MDHEN and SYDVKM. Trimming removed 2 bases from V and 0 bases from J, with 5 bases in between. The CDR3 is CASSLMGSGANVLTF. CDR3 bases: TGTGCCAGCAGTTTAATGGGCTCTGGGGCCAACGTCCTGACTTTC.

This chain connects TRBV25-1 to TRBJ2-1; perhaps TRBD2 as D (6 bases). The CDR3 sequence is 16 residues long. Germline-derived CDR1 and CDR2 are MGHDK and SYGVNS. Trimming left V 4 bases short and J 5 bases short, with 18 bases between. The CDR3 bases are TGTGCCAGCAGTGGGGCGGGCTCCTGGAGGGACAATGAGCAGTTCTTC. Amino acid sequence: CASSGAGSWRDNEQFF.

The chain uses TRBV28 and TRBJ2-5; tentatively, D is TRBD2 (6 bases). The length of the CDR3 is 17 residues. V lost 4 bases and J lost 2, with 20 bases in between. Germline V gene data show CDR1 as MDHEN and CDR2 as SYDVKM. For the CDR3, the DNA is TGTGCCAGCAGTTCCCTGGGTGGACGGGAGAAACAAGAGACCCAGTACTTC. It is translated as CASSSLGGREKQETQYF.

This sequence joins TRBV11-2 and TRBJ1-2, with D perhaps TRBD1 (5 bases). V was trimmed by 0 bases and J by 2 bases, leaving 13 bases between them. This CDR3 has 16 residues. CDR1 and CDR2 from the germline V gene are SGHAT and FQNNGV. The CDR3 DNA follows: TGTGCCAGCAGCTTAGATTATACAGGAGTAAACTATGGCTACACCTTC. Protein sequence: CASSLDYTGVNYGYTF.

A few counts support this clone. The V call is TRBV12-5, the J call TRBJ2-2, with no clear D. Between the trimmed V and J ends, which lost 0 bases and 3 bases, there was a span of 5 bases. The CDR3 totals 14 residues. Germline CDR1 and CDR2: LGHNT and FRNRAP. The CDR3 DNA is TGTGCTAGTGGTTTGGTTTTAGACACCGGGGAGCTGTTTTTT. This sequence encodes CASGLVLDTGELFF.

The chain is built from TRBV4-1 and TRBJ2-3; perhaps TRBD2 as D (6 bases). V lost 0 bases to trimming and J lost 1 base, with 14 bases between them. This CDR3 has 17 residues. Germline assignment: CDR1 MGHRA and CDR2 YSYEKL. As DNA, the CDR3 is TGCGCCAGCAGCCAAGAAGGTCAGCGGGCTCGCACAGATACGCAGTATTTT. It codes for CASSQEGQRARTDTQYF.

This clone was counted ten times or more. The chain uses TRBV5-6 and TRBJ2-5; 12 positions match TRBD2. J was trimmed by 1 base and V by 0 bases; bases with no gene match: 1. This CDR3 comprises 16 residues. CDR1 and CDR2 (germline): SGHDT, YYEEEE. The CDR3 DNA is TGTGCCAGCAGCTTGGGGACTAGCGGGGCCCAAGAGACCCAGTACTTC. Its protein product is CASSLGTSGAQETQYF. Variable domain in full (rest from reference TRBV5-6 and TRBJ2-5): DAGVTQSPTHLIKTRGQQVTLRCSPKSGHDTVSWYQQALGQGPQFIFQYYEEEERQRGNFPDRFSGHQFPNYSSELNVNALLLGDSALYLCASSLGTSGAQETQYFGPGTRLLVL.

The chain couples TRBV6-6 to TRBJ1-5; tentatively, D is TRBD1 (6 bases). V was clipped by 2 bases and J by 4 bases, with 15 bases between them. The CDR3 is made up of 16 amino acids. Per germline, CDR1 MNHNY and CDR2 SVGAGI (reference sequence). The CDR3 is CASSYGAGTPNQPQHF. In DNA form, the CDR3 reads TGTGCCAGCAGTTACGGCGCCGGGACACCTAATCAGCCCCAGCATTTT.

The gene calls are TRBV27 and TRBJ2-2; 7 bases match TRBD2. CDR3 length equals 14 residues. Germline CDR1 and CDR2: MNHEY and SMNVEV (reference sequence). Trimming cost V 4 bases and J 2 bases; bases outside gene matches: 1. The CDR3 DNA follows: TGTGCCAGCAGTTCGGGACTAAACACCGGGGAGCTGTTTTTT. Encoded protein: CASSSGLNTGELFF.

The rearrangement links TRBV10-3 to TRBJ1-1; the D gene is possibly TRBD1 (5 bases). Looked up from germline, CDR1 is ENHRY and CDR2 is SYGVKD. The length of the CDR3 is 15 residues. Trimming pared 2 bases from V and 0 bases from J, leaving 10 bases between. The CDR3 region has the DNA TGTGCCATCAGTGAGGGAGCAGGGCTGAACACTGAAGCTTTCTTT. Amino acid sequence: CAISEGAGLNTEAFF.

In the case of this clone: Other DNA sequences from this sample encode an identical CDR3 as well. This sequence joins TRBV20-1 and TRBJ1-1; D gene uncertain. Germline lookup yields CDR1 DFQATT and CDR2 SNEGSKA (reference sequence). V was pared by 6 bases and J by 2 bases, with 7 bases between. The CDR3 consists of 11 residues. CDR3: CSASLNTEAFF. The DNA for the CDR3 is TGCAGTGCCTCGCTTAACACTGAAGCTTTCTTT.

V and J are TRBV10-3 and TRBJ1-3; D is unclear. Germline V gene sequence: CDR1 ENHRY, CDR2 SYGVKD. V dropped 10 bases and J dropped 6 bases, with 10 bases sitting between them. The CDR3 has 11 amino acids. Here the CDR3 DNA reads TGTGCCACCACCAACACAAACACCATATATTTT. This gives the protein CATTNTNTIYF.

This clone was seen just once. The chain couples TRBV6-1 to TRBJ2-7; tentative D call: TRBD2 (6 bases). The CDR3 is 14 residues long. Trimming stripped 2 bases from V and 3 bases from J, with 11 bases between. The germline V gene encodes CDR1 MNHNS and CDR2 SASEGT. DNA of the CDR3: TGTGCCAGCAGTGAAAGGAGGGAGCGCTACGAGCAGTACTTC. Translation gives CASSERRERYEQYF.

The chain carries TRBV19 and TRBJ2-7; 8 bases line up with TRBD1. Per the germline V gene, CDR1 is LNHDA and CDR2 is SQIVND (reference sequence). CDR3 length: 15 amino acids. Germline trimming cut 6 bases from V and 2 bases from J; bases unmatched to any gene: 9. The CDR3 is CASRRLDRGAYEQYF. The CDR3 bases are TGTGCCAGTAGGAGACTCGACAGGGGAGCCTACGAGCAGTACTTC.

The genes are TRBV19 and TRBJ2-7; the D gene is possibly TRBD1 (6 bases). The V gene lost 5 bases and the J gene lost 2 bases, with 13 bases spanning the gap. The CDR3 has 14 residues. Germline CDR1 LNHDA, CDR2 SQIVND (reference sequence). The CDR3 sequence: CASSPQGIAYEQYF. In nucleotides, the CDR3 is TGTGCCAGTAGTCCCCAGGGGATCGCCTACGAGCAGTACTTC.

A remark on this clone: One end of the junction does not line up with germline, which may come from a read error. The rearrangement links TRBV6-1 to TRBJ2-7; 8 bases match TRBD1. CDR1 is MNHNS, CDR2 SASEGT, per germline. The CDR3 consists of 12 residues. CDR3: CASSGTWTGSVF. The CDR3 DNA reads as TGTGCCAGCAGTGGAACTTGGACAGGGAGCGTCTTC.

This clone showed up just a few times. The sample contains more than one DNA sequence encoding this CDR3. This chain connects TRBV9 to TRBJ2-1, with a weak D call TRBD2 (6 bases). Germline V CDR1 and CDR2: SGDLS, YYNGEE. This CDR3 comprises 14 residues. Trimming stripped 2 bases from V and 5 bases from J, with 11 bases between. For the CDR3, the DNA is TGTGCCAGCAGCGTGACGGGACTGAACAATGAGCAGTTCTTC. This encodes CASSVTGLNNEQFF.

The CDR3 region has the DNA TGTGCCAGCAGTGAGGCTGCAGGCCTCAATCAGCCCCAGCATTTT. This translates into CASSEAAGLNQPQHF. The chain recombines TRBV6-1 with TRBJ1-5; D is unclear. Trimming removed 3 bases from V and 3 bases from J, with 12 bases in between. CDR3 length equals 15 residues. Germline lookup yields CDR1 MNHNS and CDR2 SASEGT.

V gene TRBV7-2 combines with J gene TRBJ2-7, with 8 nucleotides matching TRBD2. Germline-derived CDR1 and CDR2 are SGHTA and FQGNSA. J was trimmed by 5 bases and V by 6 bases; bases with no gene match: 6. The CDR3 consists of 13 residues. In nucleotides, the CDR3 is TGTGCCAGCAGAACGGGGGGGAAGAACGAGCAGTACTTC. Its protein product is CASRTGGKNEQYF.

The chain is built from TRBV7-8 and TRBJ2-1; D is possibly TRBD2 (6 bases). Trimming cost V 5 bases and J 6 bases, with 20 bases left between them. The CDR3 is 16 amino acids. The germline V gene encodes CDR1 SGHVS and CDR2 FQNEAQ. CDR3 amino acids: CASSGWAGDSGNEQFF. Here the CDR3 DNA reads TGTGCCAGCAGCGGCTGGGCCGGGGATAGCGGCAATGAGCAGTTCTTC.

J is TRBJ2-3 and V is TRBV6-5; 12 nucleotides line up with TRBD2. In germline, CDR1 is MNHEY, CDR2 SVGAGI. V lost 10 bases, J lost 3 bases, and 5 bases stayed unmatched. The CDR3 has 14 residues. CDR3 in amino acids: CATQLAGGTDTQYF. The CDR3 bases are TGTGCCACCCAACTAGCGGGGGGTACAGATACGCAGTATTTT.

This sequence joins TRBV5-1 and TRBJ2-1, with D unclear. The germline V gene encodes CDR1 SGHRS and CDR2 YFSETQ. V was shortened by 2 bases and J by 0 bases, with 9 bases between the two germline ends. The CDR3 runs to 15 residues. Here the CDR3 reads CASSLTSSSYNEQFF. CDR3 in DNA: TGCGCCAGCAGCTTAACTTCCAGCTCCTACAATGAGCAGTTCTTC. Full variable domain (outside the CDR3, taken from reference TRBV5-1 and TRBJ2-1): KAGVTQTPRYLIKTRGQQVTLSCSPISGHRSVSWYQQTPGQGLQFLFEYFSETQRNKGNFPGRFSGRQFSNSRSEMNVSTLELGDSALYLCASSLTSSSYNEQFFGPGTRLTVL.

The V gene is TRBV7-9, the J gene TRBJ2-2; maybe TRBD1 (6 bases). The CDR3 contains 16 residues. Germline V gene lookup returns CDR1 SEHNR and CDR2 FQNEAQ (reference sequence). V dropped 2 bases and J dropped 2 bases, with 12 bases sitting between them. CDR3 sequence (DNA): TGTGCCAGCAGCTTATACCGGACAGTTAACACCGGGGAGCTGTTTTTT. It yields the protein CASSLYRTVNTGELFF.

Remarks on this clone: Other DNA sequences of this sample code for an identical CDR3. The CDR3 loop reads CASSLEGGNQPQHF. The CDR3 bases are TGCGCCAGCAGCTTGGAAGGGGGTAATCAGCCCCAGCATTTT. This chain connects TRBV5-1 to TRBJ1-5, with a weak D call TRBD1 (6 bases). This CDR3 comprises 14 residues. Trimming took 0 bases from V and 4 from J, leaving 8 bases between them. Germline assignment: CDR1 SGHRS and CDR2 YFSETQ.

The chain employs TRBV5-1 and TRBJ1-2; D remains unclear. The CDR3 sequence is 14 residues long. V was clipped by 4 bases and J by 8 bases, with 18 bases between them. Germline values: CDR1 SGHRS, CDR2 YFSETQ. CDR3 residues: CASSVLEGANGYTF. CDR3 nucleotide sequence: TGCGCCAGCAGCGTGCTGGAGGGTGCGAACGGCTACACCTTC.

This rearrangement joins TRBV23-1 to TRBJ2-7; D uncertain. TRBV23-1 is identified as an open reading frame with a role that is uncertain. The V end was cut by 4 bases, the J end by 6 bases, with 4 bases between. The length of the CDR3 is 10 residues. CDR3: CASSLPEQYF. CDR3 DNA: TGCGCCAGCAGTCTCCCCGAGCAGTACTTC.